Presented here are 14 T cell receptor beta chains from one specimen sequenced in a study of tumor-infiltrating lymphocytes in oesophageal squamous cell carcinoma. Via MiXCR, TCRdb re-called the PCR reads, giving one row per CDR3 protein. The sample lists 23,000 or so distinct CDR3 sequences, approximately 38% seen once, with approximately 40% in the top ten. The sample consisted of esophageal tumor tissue. The receptors originated from a male donor with esophageal squamous cell carcinoma.

The chain has TRBV10-3 and TRBJ2-1; 7 bases agree with TRBD2. Losses at the gene ends were 3 bases for V and 9 bases for J; bases not matched to a gene: 11. The germline V gene encodes CDR1 ENHRY and CDR2 SYGVKD. The CDR3 runs 15 residues. Written as DNA, the CDR3 is TGTGCCATCAGTGATACCGGGACTACTATACGTGAGCAGTTCTTC. Its translation is CAISDTGTTIREQFF.

This clonotype was seen at least ten times. The CDR3 DNA reads as TGTGCCAGCAGTCGATACTCTGGGGCCAACGTCCTGACTTTC. Protein sequence: CASSRYSGANVLTF. This chain uses TRBV5-6 with TRBJ2-6; D not certain. Germline loops: CDR1 SGHDT, CDR2 YYEEEE. The V end was cut by 5 bases, the J end by 0 bases, with 6 bases between. CDR3 length: 14 amino acids.

At least ten counts were recorded for this clonotype. The gene calls are TRBV7-6 and TRBJ1-3; D uncertain. Trimming removed 0 bases at V and 2 bases at J, with 11 bases between. The germline CDR1 and CDR2 sequences are SGHVS and FNYEAQ. This CDR3 contains 16 residues. CDR3 nucleotides: TGTGCCAGCAGCTTAGCTGGAGTCGGGCCTGGAAACACCATATATTTT. It is translated as CASSLAGVGPGNTIYF.

The chain has TRBV10-3 and TRBJ1-1; 9 nucleotides match TRBD1. Judging by the DNA end, TRBJ2-1 fits better; the J call may be wrong. This CDR3 has 15 residues. Per germline, CDR1 ENHRY and CDR2 SYGVKD. The CDR3 DNA reads TGTGCCAGCAACCCGCGCACAGGGGGCTTGAATGAGCAGTTCTTC. This gives the protein CASNPRTGGLNEQFF.

The V call is TRBV7-6, the J call TRBJ2-3; 7 bases align to TRBD1. The J call could be wrong; TRBJ2-1 is a better fit for the DNA end. CDR1 SGHVS and CDR2 FNYEAQ come from the germline V gene. This CDR3 region has 13 residues. The CDR3 protein is CASSSYRGDEQFF. For the CDR3, the DNA is TGTGCCAGCAGCTCCTACAGGGGCGATGAGCAGTTCTTC.

The rearrangement joins TRBV6-1 to TRBJ1-5; D is unresolved. CDR1 is MNHNS, CDR2 SASEGT, per germline. The CDR3 is 11 amino acids. Between the trimmed V and J ends, which lost 7 bases and 9 bases, there was a span of 10 bases. The CDR3 protein is CASKASGPQHF. For the CDR3, the DNA is TGTGCCAGCAAGGCGTCGGGGCCCCAGCATTTT.

Note on this clonotype: Just one base apart from a much larger clone, this may be a read error. This chain joins TRBV19 and TRBJ2-1, with D possibly being TRBD1 (5 bases). The ends were cut back, 1 base at V and 10 bases at J, with 17 bases in the middle. This CDR3 is 15 amino acids long. Germline V lookup: CDR1 LNHDA, CDR2 SQIVND (reference sequence). DNA for the CDR3: TGTGCCAGTAGTATAGTAGCAGGACAAGGCTACGAGCAGTTCTTC. Translating it yields CASSIVAGQGYEQFF.

In its sample, this clonotype was seen a few times. Since the CDR3 does not end with the conserved phenylalanine or tryptophan, this likely comes from a read error. It is unclear where the CDR3 begins or ends on the DNA, so no DNA is shown, and the CDR3 is as TCRdb lists it. CDR3 region: CASAPDGTYYGYTFGS. The chain has TRBV12-5 and TRBJ2-7; the D call of TRBD1 is as the table states it, not checked on the DNA. The CDR3 adds up to 16 amino acids, both ends counted. Germline V lookup: CDR1 LGHNT, CDR2 FRNRAP.

This clonotype was seen ten or more times. The rearrangement links TRBV2 to TRBJ2-6; TRBD1 is a possible D gene (6 bases). This CDR3 is 15 amino acids long. V was cut by 6 bases and J by 0 bases, with 9 bases left in between. Germline assignment: CDR1 SNHLY and CDR2 FYNNEI. CDR3 protein: CASRDSSSGANVLTF. The CDR3 bases are TGTGCCAGCAGGGACAGTTCCTCTGGGGCCAACGTCCTGACTTTC.

By frequency in the sample, this clonotype is large. The gene calls are TRBV7-2 and TRBJ1-2; 8 bases line up with TRBD1. CDR1 and CDR2 from the germline V gene are SGHTA and FQGNSA. J was trimmed by 5 bases and V by 5 bases; bases with no gene match: 7. The CDR3 contains 14 residues. The CDR3 spells CASSPDRGTYGYTF. CDR3 DNA sequence: TGTGCCAGCAGCCCCGACAGGGGAACATATGGCTACACCTTC.

Many counts were recorded for this clonotype. V usage is TRBV10-3 and J usage is TRBJ2-3; D not certain. This CDR3 region has 15 residues. Trimming removed 2 bases from V and 0 bases from J, with 9 bases in between. The germline gives CDR1 ENHRY, CDR2 SYGVKD. CDR3 in DNA: TGTGCCATCAGTGAGACTGGACGGAGCACAGATACGCAGTATTTT. This gives the protein CAISETGRSTDTQYF.

The chain recombines TRBV7-2 with TRBJ2-3, with D hard to call. Germline loops: CDR1 SGHTA, CDR2 FQGNSA. The CDR3 runs to 16 residues. V lost 4 bases and J 0 bases, leaving 14 bases between the germline ends. This chain's CDR3 is CASSSGPTGSTDTQYF. CDR3 coding DNA: TGTGCCAGCAGCTCCGGACCAACTGGAAGCACAGATACGCAGTATTTT.

The rearrangement joins TRBV7-6 to TRBJ2-3, with 9 nucleotides matching TRBD2. Germline trimming cut 4 bases from V and 5 bases from J; bases unmatched to any gene: 19. Germline V lookup: CDR1 SGHVS, CDR2 FNYEAQ. The CDR3 totals 19 residues. Here the CDR3 DNA reads TGTGCCAGCAGCTCAGGAGGACTTGGGCGCGGGAGGGCCCAAGATACGCAGTATTTT. Translated: CASSSGGLGRGRAQDTQYF.

As concerns this clonotype: The missing conserved phenylalanine or tryptophan at the end of this CDR3 makes a read error likely. It is unclear where the CDR3 begins or ends on the DNA, so no DNA is shown, and the CDR3 is as TCRdb lists it. The chain combines TRBV24-1 with TRBJ1-6; TRBD1, the table's D call, lacks a check against the DNA. The CDR3 is 16 amino acids in total, end residues counted. Germline V gene lookup returns CDR1 KGHDR and CDR2 SFDVKD. CDR3 residues: CATSADRVNSPLHFGA.